These 11 T cell receptor beta chains came from one sample sequenced in a study of T cell changes during pregnancy in multiple sclerosis. Method: immunoSEQ multiplex PCR; TCRdb's copy keeps in-frame clones and lacks some. There are around 40,000 clones in the sample; 90% to 95% occur only once, and 0.75% to 0.85% lies in the top ten. This sample comprised CD4+ T cells from peripheral blood mononuclear cells, obtained in the third trimester of pregnancy. The receptors were sampled from a female donor with multiple sclerosis, enrolled in a pregnancy study.

The chain is built from TRBV28 and TRBJ2-7; D perhaps matches TRBD1 (5 bases). CDR1 and CDR2 from the germline V gene are MDHEN and SYDVKM. V dropped 5 bases and J dropped 3 bases, with 11 bases sitting between them. The CDR3 is made up of 13 amino acids. CDR3 DNA: TGTGCCAGCAGTCGAAATAGGGGCTACGAGCAGTACTTC. Protein sequence: CASSRNRGYEQYF.

V is TRBV2 and J is TRBJ2-7; 7 bases are a match to TRBD1. The CDR3 covers 13 residues. The trim removed 6 bases at V and 4 bases at J, leaving 6 bases unmatched. Germline CDR1 reads SNHLY; CDR2 reads FYNNEI. In DNA form, the CDR3 reads TGTGCCAGCAGCCACGACAGGGAGTACGAGCAGTACTTC. This gives the protein CASSHDREYEQYF.

This clone was seen a single time. At one end, the junction sequence differs from germline, possibly due to a read error. CDR3 protein: CASSSDRASVNTIYF. CDR3 nucleotides: TGTGCCAGCAGCTCCGACAGGGCCTCTGTAAACACCATATATTTT. The V and J genes are TRBV7-9 and TRBJ1-3, with 7 bases matching TRBD1. The length of the CDR3 is 15 residues. Per germline, CDR1 SEHNR and CDR2 FQNEAQ (reference sequence).

V is TRBV12-5 and J is TRBJ2-1; perhaps TRBD1 as D (5 bases). This CDR3 has 15 amino acids. Germline V gene sequence: CDR1 LGHNT, CDR2 FRNRAP. V was cut by 6 bases and J by 4 bases, with 16 bases left in between. The CDR3 spells CASGLLQGSYNEQFF. The CDR3, as DNA: TGTGCTAGTGGCCTATTGCAGGGATCTTACAATGAGCAGTTCTTC.

This clone was seen a handful of times. The chain recombines TRBV19 with TRBJ2-7, with a weak D call TRBD1 (5 bases). CDR1 and CDR2 from the germline V gene are LNHDA and SQIVND (reference sequence). V lost 3 bases to trimming and J lost 1 base, with 7 bases between them. The CDR3 loop spans 13 amino acids. The CDR3 spells CASSIQGSYEQYF. Here the CDR3 DNA reads TGTGCCAGTAGTATCCAGGGATCCTACGAGCAGTACTTC.

This sequence joins TRBV5-1 and TRBJ2-7; TRBD2 might be the D (6 bases). V lost 4 bases to trimming and J lost 0 bases, with 11 bases between them. From germline, CDR1 is SGHRS and CDR2 YFSETQ. This CDR3 is built from 14 residues. The CDR3 region has the DNA TGCGCCAGCAGCCTTGACGGGAGCTCCTACGAGCAGTACTTC. Translating gives CASSLDGSSYEQYF.

J is TRBJ2-3 and V is TRBV9, with 8 bases matching TRBD2. Trimming at V came to 3 bases and at J to 3 bases, leaving 9 bases not matched to a gene. Germline-derived CDR1 and CDR2 are SGDLS and YYNGEE. This CDR3 contains 16 residues. The CDR3 DNA sequence: TGTGCCAGCAGCGCAGGTAGAAGCGGGAGTACAGATACGCAGTATTTT. As protein: CASSAGRSGSTDTQYF. The full variable domain, its missing parts supplied by reference TRBV9 and TRBJ2-3, is DSGVTQTPKHLITATGQRVTLRCSPRSGDLSVYWYQQSLDQGLQFLIQYYNGEERAKGNILERFSAQQFPDLHSELNLSSLELGDSALYFCASSAGRSGSTDTQYFGPGTRLTVL.

This rearrangement joins TRBV9 to TRBJ2-3, with D unresolved. V dropped 0 bases and J dropped 0 bases, with 8 bases sitting between them. Germline V gives CDR1 SGDLS, CDR2 YYNGEE. The CDR3 runs to 15 residues. The CDR3 nucleotides are TGTGCCAGCAGCGTAGGAACATCTAGCACAGATACGCAGTATTTT. Amino acids: CASSVGTSSTDTQYF.

This chain connects TRBV19 to TRBJ1-3; D is undetermined. Between the trimmed V and J ends, which lost 0 bases and 0 bases, there was a span of 3 bases. The CDR3 spans 14 residues. CDR1 and CDR2 (germline): LNHDA, SQIVND (reference sequence). CDR3 region: CASSIDSSGNTIYF. Written as DNA, the CDR3 is TGTGCCAGTAGTATAGACAGCTCTGGAAACACCATATATTTT.

The genes are TRBV7-2 and TRBJ2-5; D unclear. TRBJ2-7 explains the end of the DNA better; the J call may be wrong. This CDR3 contains 15 residues. Germline V CDR1 and CDR2: SGHTA, FQGNSA. CDR3 in DNA: TGTGCCAGCAGCTTAGCTCTCTTGAGCTCCTACGAGCAGTACTTC. Its protein is CASSLALLSSYEQYF.

The chain joins TRBV19 to TRBJ1-1; 10 nucleotides agree with TRBD1. V dropped 6 bases and J dropped 3; count of bases not matched to a gene: 13. This CDR3 region has 17 residues. Looked up from germline, CDR1 is LNHDA and CDR2 is SQIVND (reference sequence). In nucleotides, the CDR3 is TGTGCCAGTAGCACCGGGACAGGGGTTCTCTTGGACACTGAAGCTTTCTTT. Protein product: CASSTGTGVLLDTEAFF.